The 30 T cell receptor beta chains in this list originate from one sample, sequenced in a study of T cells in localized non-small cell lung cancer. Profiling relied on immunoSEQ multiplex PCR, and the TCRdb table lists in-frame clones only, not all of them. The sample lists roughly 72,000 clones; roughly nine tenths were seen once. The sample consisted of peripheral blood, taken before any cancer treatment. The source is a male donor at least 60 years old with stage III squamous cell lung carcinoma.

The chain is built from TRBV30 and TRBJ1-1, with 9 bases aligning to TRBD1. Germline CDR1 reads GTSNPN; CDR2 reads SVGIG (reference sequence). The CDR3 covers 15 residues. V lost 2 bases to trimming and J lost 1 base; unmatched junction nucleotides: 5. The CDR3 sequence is CAWSLQGARNTEAFF. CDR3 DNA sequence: TGTGCCTGGAGTTTACAGGGGGCGAGGAACACTGAAGCTTTCTTT.

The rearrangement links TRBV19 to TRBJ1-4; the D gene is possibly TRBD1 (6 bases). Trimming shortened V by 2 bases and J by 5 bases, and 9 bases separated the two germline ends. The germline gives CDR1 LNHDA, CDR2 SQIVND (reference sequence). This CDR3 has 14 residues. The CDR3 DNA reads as TGTGCCAGTAGTATAACCGGGGGCAATGAAAAACTGTTTTTT. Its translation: CASSITGGNEKLFF.

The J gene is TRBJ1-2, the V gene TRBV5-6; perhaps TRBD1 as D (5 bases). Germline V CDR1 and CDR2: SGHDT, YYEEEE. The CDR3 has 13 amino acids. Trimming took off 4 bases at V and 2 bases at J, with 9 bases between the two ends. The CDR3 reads CASSPGYNYGYTF. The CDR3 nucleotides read TGTGCCAGCAGCCCAGGGTACAACTATGGCTACACCTTC.

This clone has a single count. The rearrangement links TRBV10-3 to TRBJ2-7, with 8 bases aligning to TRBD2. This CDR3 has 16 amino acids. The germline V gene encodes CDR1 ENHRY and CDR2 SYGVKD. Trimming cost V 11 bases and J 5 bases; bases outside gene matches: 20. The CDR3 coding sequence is TGTGCCGCGGCCATTTCCGGGGGGGAGTTGGGAAACGAGCAGTACTTC. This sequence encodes CAAAISGGELGNEQYF.

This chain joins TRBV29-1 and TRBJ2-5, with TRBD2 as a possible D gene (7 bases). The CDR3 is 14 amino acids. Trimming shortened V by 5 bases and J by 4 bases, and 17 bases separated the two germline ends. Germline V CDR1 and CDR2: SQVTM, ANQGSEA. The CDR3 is CSVIQRGGPETQYF. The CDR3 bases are TGCAGCGTTATCCAGAGGGGGGGCCCAGAGACCCAGTACTTC. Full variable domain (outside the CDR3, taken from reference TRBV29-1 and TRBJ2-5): SAVISQKPSRDICQRGTSLTIQCQVDSQVTMMFWYRQQPGQSLTLIATANQGSEATYESGFVIDKFPISRPNLTFSTLTVSNMSPEDSSIYLCSVIQRGGPETQYFGPGTRLLVL.

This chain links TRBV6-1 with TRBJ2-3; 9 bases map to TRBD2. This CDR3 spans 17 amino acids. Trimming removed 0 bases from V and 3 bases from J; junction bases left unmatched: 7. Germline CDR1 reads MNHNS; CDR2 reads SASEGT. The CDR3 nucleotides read TGTGCCAGCAGTGAAGCGGGGTCTAGCGGGGCGACAGATACGCAGTATTTT. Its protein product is CASSEAGSSGATDTQYF.

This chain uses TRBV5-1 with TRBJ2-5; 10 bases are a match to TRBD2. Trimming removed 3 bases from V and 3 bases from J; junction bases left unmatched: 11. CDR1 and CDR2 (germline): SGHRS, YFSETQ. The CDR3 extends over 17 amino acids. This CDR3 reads CASSWGRLAGEKETQYF. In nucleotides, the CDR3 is TGCGCCAGCAGCTGGGGTCGCCTAGCGGGGGAGAAAGAGACCCAGTACTTC.

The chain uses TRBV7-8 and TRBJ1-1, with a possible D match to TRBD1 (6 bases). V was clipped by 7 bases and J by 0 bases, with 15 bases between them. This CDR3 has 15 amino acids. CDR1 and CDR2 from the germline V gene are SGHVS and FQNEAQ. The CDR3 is CASKSGGRLNTEAFF. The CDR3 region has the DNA TGTGCCAGCAAATCCGGGGGCAGACTGAACACTGAAGCTTTCTTT.

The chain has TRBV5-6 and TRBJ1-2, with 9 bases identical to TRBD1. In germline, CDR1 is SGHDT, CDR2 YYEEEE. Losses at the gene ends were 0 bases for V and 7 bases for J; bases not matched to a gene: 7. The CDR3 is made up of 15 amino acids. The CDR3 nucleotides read TGTGCCAGCAGCTTGGCCGGGACAGGGTTCCGTGGCTACACCTTC. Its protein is CASSLAGTGFRGYTF.

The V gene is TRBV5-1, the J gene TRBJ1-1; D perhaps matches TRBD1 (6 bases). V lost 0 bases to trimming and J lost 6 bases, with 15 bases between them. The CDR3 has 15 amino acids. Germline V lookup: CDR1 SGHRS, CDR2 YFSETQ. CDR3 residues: CASSLEWGAGAEAFF. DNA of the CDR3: TGCGCCAGCAGCTTGGAGTGGGGGGCTGGGGCTGAAGCTTTCTTT.

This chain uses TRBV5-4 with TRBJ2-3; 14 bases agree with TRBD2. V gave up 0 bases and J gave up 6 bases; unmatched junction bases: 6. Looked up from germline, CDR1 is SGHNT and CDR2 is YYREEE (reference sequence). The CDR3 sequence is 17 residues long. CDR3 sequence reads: CASSLAGLAGARDTQYF. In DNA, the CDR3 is TGTGCCAGCAGCTTGGCGGGACTAGCGGGGGCGAGGGATACGCAGTATTTT.

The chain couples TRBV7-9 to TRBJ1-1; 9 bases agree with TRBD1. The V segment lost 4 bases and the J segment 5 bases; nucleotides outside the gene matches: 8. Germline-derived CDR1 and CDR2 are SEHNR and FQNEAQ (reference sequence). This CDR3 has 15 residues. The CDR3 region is CASSYLTGGGTEAFF. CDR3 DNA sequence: TGTGCCAGCAGCTACCTGACAGGGGGGGGTACTGAAGCTTTCTTT.

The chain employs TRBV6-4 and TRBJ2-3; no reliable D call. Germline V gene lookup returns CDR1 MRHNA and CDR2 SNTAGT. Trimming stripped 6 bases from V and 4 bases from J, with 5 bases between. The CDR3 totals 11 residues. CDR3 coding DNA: TGTGCCAGCAGAGCCCCAGATACGCAGTATTTT. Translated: CASRAPDTQYF.

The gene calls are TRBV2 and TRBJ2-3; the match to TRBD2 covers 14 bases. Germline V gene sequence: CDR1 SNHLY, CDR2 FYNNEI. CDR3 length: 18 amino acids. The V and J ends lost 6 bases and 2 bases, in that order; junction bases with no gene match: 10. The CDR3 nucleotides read TGTGCCAGCAGCTTTAACCCGGGACTAGCGGGGGTCACAGATACGCAGTATTTT. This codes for CASSFNPGLAGVTDTQYF.

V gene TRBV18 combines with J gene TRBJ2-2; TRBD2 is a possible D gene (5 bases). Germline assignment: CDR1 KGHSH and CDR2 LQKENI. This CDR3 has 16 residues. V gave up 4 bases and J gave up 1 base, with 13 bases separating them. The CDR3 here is CASSLQPGRNTGELFF. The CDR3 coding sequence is TGTGCCAGCTCACTGCAACCGGGAAGGAACACCGGGGAGCTGTTTTTT.

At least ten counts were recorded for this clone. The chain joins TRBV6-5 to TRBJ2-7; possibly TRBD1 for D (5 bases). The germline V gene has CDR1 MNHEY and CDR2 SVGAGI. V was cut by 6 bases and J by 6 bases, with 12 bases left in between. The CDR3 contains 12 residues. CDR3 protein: CASSSIQGEQYV. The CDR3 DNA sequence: TGTGCCAGCAGCTCCATCCAGGGCGAGCAGTACGTC.

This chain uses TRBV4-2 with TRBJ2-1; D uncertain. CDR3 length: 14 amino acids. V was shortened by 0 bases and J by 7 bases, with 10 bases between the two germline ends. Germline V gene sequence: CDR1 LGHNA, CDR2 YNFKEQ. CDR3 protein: CASSQDGGLNEQFF. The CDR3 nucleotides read TGTGCCAGCAGCCAAGACGGCGGCCTTAATGAGCAGTTCTTC.

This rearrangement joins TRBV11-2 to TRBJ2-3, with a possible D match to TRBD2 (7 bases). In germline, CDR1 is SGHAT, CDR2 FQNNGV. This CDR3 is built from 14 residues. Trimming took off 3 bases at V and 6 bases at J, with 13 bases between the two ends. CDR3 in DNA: TGTGCCAGCAGCTTCGGGGGGCAGGTGGATACGCAGTATTTT. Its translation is CASSFGGQVDTQYF.

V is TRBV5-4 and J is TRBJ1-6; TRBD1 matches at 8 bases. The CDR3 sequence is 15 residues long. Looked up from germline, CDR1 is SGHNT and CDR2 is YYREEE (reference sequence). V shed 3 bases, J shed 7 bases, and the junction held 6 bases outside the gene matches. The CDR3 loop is CASSSGQVGNSPLHF. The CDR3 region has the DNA TGTGCCAGCAGCTCGGGACAGGTTGGGAATTCACCCCTCCACTTT.

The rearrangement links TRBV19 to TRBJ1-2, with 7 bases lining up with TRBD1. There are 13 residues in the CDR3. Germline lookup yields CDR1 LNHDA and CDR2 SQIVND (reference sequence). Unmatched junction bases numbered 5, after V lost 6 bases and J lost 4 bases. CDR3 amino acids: CASSLGQIYGYTF. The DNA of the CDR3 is TGTGCCAGTAGCTTGGGACAGATCTATGGCTACACCTTC.

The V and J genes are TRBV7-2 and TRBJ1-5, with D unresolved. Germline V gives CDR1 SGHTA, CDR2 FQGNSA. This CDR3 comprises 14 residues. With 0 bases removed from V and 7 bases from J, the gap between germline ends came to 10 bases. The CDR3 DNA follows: TGTGCCAGCAGCTTAGCGGGATGGGGACAGCCCCAGCATTTT. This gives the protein CASSLAGWGQPQHF.

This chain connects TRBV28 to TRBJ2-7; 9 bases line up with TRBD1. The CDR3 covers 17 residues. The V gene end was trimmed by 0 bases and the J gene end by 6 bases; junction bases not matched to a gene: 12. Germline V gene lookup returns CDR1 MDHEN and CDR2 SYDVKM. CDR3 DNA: TGTGCCAGCAGTTTATGCATTTGGGGACAGGGTGAGTGCGAGCAGTACGTC. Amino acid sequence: CASSLCIWGQGECEQYV.

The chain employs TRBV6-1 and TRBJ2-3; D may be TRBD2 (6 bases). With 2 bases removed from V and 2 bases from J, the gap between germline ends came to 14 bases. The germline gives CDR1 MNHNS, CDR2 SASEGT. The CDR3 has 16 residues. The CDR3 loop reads CASSENPGVSTDTQYF. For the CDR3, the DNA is TGTGCCAGCAGTGAAAATCCGGGGGTTTCCACAGATACGCAGTATTTT.

CDR3 in amino acids: CASSLGTTGSGELFF. The CDR3 nucleotides read TGTGCCAGCAGCTTAGGGACTACCGGAAGTGGGGAGCTGTTTTTT. The chain uses TRBV13 and TRBJ2-2; perhaps TRBD2 as D (5 bases). Germline lookup yields CDR1 PRHDT and CDR2 FYEKMQ (reference sequence). The V and J ends lost 0 bases and 8 bases respectively, with 13 bases between them. The CDR3 sequence is 15 residues long.

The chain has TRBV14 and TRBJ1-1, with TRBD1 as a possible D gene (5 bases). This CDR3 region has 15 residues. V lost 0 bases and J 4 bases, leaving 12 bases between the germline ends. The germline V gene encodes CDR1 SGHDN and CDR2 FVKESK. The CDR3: CASSQESGRITEAFF. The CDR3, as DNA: TGTGCCAGCAGCCAAGAATCGGGGCGCATCACTGAAGCTTTCTTT.

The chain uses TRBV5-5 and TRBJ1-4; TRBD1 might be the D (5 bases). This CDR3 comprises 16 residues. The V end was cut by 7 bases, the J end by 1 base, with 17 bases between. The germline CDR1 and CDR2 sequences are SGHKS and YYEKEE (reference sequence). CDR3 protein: CASEPGRWGTNEKLFF. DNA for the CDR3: TGTGCCAGCGAACCGGGACGGTGGGGAACTAATGAAAAACTGTTTTTT. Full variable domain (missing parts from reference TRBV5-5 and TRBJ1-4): DAGVTQSPTHLIKTRGQQVTLRCSPISGHKSVSWYQQVLGQGPQFIFQYYEKEERGRGNFPDRFSARQFPNYSSELNVNALLLGDSALYLCASEPGRWGTNEKLFFGSGTQLSVL.

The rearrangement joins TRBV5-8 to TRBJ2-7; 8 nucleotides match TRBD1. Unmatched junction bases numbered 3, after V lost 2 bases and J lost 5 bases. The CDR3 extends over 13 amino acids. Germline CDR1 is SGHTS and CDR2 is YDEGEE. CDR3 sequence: CASSFDRGHEQYF. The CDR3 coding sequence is TGTGCCAGCAGCTTCGACAGGGGTCACGAGCAGTACTTC.

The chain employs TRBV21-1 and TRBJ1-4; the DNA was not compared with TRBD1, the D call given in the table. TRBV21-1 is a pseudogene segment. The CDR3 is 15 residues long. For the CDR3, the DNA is TGTGCCAGCAGCAATGTGGGGACAGGGGGTGAAAAACTGTTTTTT. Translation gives CASSNVGTGGEKLFF.

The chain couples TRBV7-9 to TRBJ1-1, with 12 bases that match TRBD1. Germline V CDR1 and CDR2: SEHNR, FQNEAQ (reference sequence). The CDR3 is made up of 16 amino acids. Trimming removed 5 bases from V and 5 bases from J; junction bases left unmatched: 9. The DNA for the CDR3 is TGTGCCAGCAGCCCCGGGACAGGGGGCCGGGTGACTGAAGCTTTCTTT. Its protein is CASSPGTGGRVTEAFF. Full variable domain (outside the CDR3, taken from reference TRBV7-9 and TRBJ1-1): DTGVSQNPRHKITKRGQNVTFRCDPISEHNRLYWYRQTLGQGPEFLTYFQNEAQLEKSRLLSDRFSAERPKGSFSTLEIQRTEQGDSAMYLCASSPGTGGRVTEAFFGQGTRLTVV.

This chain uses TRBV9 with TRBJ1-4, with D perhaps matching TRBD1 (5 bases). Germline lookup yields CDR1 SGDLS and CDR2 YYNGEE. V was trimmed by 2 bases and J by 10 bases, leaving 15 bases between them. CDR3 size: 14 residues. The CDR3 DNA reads TGTGCCAGCAGCGTTGGGGCGGAGATCGTAAAACTGTTTTTT. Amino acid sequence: CASSVGAEIVKLFF.